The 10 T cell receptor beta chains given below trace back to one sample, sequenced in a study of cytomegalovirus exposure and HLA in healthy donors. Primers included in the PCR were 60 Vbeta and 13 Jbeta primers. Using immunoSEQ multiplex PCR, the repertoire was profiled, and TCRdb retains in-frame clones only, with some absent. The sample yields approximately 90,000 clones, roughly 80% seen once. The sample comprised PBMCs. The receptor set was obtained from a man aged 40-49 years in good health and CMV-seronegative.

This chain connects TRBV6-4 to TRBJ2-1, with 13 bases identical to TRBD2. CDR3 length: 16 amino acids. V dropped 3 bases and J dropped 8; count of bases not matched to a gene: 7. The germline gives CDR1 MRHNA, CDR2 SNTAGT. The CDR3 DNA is TGTGCCAGCAGTGAAAAAGGGACTAGCGGGGCTTATGAGCAGTTCTTC. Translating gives CASSEKGTSGAYEQFF.

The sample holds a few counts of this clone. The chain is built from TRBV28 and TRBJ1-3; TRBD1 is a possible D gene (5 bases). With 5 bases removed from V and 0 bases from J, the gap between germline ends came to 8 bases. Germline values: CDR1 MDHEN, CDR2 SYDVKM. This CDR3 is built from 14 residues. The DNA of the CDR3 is TGTGCCAGCAGTCCAGGGTCCTCTGGAAACACCATATATTTT. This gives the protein CASSPGSSGNTIYF.

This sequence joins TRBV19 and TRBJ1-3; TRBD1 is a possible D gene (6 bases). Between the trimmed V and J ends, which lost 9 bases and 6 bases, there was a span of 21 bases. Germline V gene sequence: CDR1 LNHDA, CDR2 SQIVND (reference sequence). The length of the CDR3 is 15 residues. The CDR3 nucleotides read TGTGCCAGCTCATTTTCCAGGGGATGGGAAAACACCATATATTTT. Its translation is CASSFSRGWENTIYF.

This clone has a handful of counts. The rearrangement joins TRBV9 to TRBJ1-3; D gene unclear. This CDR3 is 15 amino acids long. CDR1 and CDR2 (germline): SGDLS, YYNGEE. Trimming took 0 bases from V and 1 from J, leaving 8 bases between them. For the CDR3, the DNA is TGTGCCAGCAGCGTAGTTTCCGGTTCTGGAAACACCATATATTTT. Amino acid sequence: CASSVVSGSGNTIYF.

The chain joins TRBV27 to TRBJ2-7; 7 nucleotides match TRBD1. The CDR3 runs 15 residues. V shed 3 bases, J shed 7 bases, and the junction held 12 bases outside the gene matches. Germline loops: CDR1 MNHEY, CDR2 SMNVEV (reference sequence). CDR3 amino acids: CASSFGTARPNEQYF. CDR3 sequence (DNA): TGTGCCAGCAGTTTCGGGACAGCACGACCAAATGAGCAGTACTTC.

The CDR3 nucleotides read TGTGCCAGCAGCCAGGGACTAGCGGGGGGCCCGAAGAATGAGCAGTTCTTC. Its protein is CASSQGLAGGPKNEQFF. This rearrangement joins TRBV7-9 to TRBJ2-1; TRBD2 matches 15 bases. CDR3 length: 17 amino acids. V lost 5 bases and J lost 7; bases outside the gene matches: 9. Germline V gene lookup returns CDR1 SEHNR and CDR2 FQNEAQ (reference sequence).

Written as DNA, the CDR3 is TGTGCCGGAAGGGGGCCGGGGAACACTGAAGCTTTCTTT. Protein product: CAGRGPGNTEAFF. The V gene is TRBV7-2, the J gene TRBJ1-1, with 7 bases matching TRBD1. The CDR3 loop spans 13 amino acids. Germline V gene sequence: CDR1 SGHTA, CDR2 FQGNSA. V was pared by 11 bases and J by 1 base, with 7 bases of the junction left unmatched. Full variable domain (outside the CDR3, taken from reference TRBV7-2 and TRBJ1-1): GAGVSQSPSNKVTEKGKDVELRCDPISGHTALYWYRQSLGQGLEFLIYFQGNSAPDKSGLPSDRFSAERTGGSVSTLTIQRTQQEDSAVYLCAGRGPGNTEAFFGQGTRLTVV.

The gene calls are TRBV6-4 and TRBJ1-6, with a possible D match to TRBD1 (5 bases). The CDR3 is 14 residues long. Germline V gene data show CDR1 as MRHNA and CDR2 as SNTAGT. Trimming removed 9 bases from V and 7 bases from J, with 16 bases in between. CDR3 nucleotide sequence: TGTGCCAGTACATCTAACCCAGGGAATTCACCCCTCCACTTT. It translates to CASTSNPGNSPLHF.

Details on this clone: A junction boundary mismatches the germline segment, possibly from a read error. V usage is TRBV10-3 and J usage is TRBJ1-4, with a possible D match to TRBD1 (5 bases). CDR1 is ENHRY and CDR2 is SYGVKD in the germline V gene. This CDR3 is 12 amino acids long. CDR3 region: CAISESGGSFIF. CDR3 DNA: TGTGCCATCAGTGAGTCCGGGGGGAGCTTCATTTTT.

CDR3 protein: CASSSSGTAITYEQYF. DNA for the CDR3: TGTGCCAGCAGCTCGTCCGGGACAGCGATAACCTACGAGCAGTACTTC. The chain uses TRBV7-9 and TRBJ2-7; TRBD1 matches 7 bases. Germline V gives CDR1 SEHNR, CDR2 FQNEAQ (reference sequence). V gave up 4 bases and J gave up 2 bases; unmatched junction bases: 11. The CDR3 spans 16 residues.